In this sample, the clone carrying this TCR beta chain turned up a few times. What it binds is not known. The CDR3 spans 16 residues. Trimming cost V 4 bases and J 0 bases, with 15 bases left between them. Germline values: CDR1 GTSNPN, CDR2 SVGIG (reference sequence). During its preparation, the TCRbeta library received unique molecular identifiers. TCRdb re-analysed the PCR reads in MiXCR, keeping a single row per CDR3 protein. The data show fewer than 550,000 distinct CDR3 sequences, with 11% seen just once and 13% to 15% held by the top ten. This record comes from a study of T-cell reconstitution after alpha-beta-depleted transplantation in children. Study results and caveats: A year had passed since transplant, and T-cell counts and diversity by then came mostly from newly produced T cells. Certain patients had high TCRbeta diversity at day 60, and it came from recipient T cells and thymic progenitors that survived. Several hundred rapidly expanded clones from non-depleted graft cells reportedly supplied alpha-beta T cells about two months post-transplant.

The chain combines TRBV30 with TRBJ2-2; D remains ambiguous. This TCR was recovered from a female patient between 2 and 10 years old who had a stem cell transplant for aplastic anemia, so the T cells may come from the graft donor. The material was PBMCs, mostly from graft donor cells, obtained 180 days after TCRalphabeta/CD19-depleted stem cell transplant. The chain's CDR3 is CAWKGSVSSNTGELFF. The CDR3 nucleotides are TGTGCCTGGAAAGGTTCGGTGTCATCGAACACCGGGGAGCTGTTTTTT.